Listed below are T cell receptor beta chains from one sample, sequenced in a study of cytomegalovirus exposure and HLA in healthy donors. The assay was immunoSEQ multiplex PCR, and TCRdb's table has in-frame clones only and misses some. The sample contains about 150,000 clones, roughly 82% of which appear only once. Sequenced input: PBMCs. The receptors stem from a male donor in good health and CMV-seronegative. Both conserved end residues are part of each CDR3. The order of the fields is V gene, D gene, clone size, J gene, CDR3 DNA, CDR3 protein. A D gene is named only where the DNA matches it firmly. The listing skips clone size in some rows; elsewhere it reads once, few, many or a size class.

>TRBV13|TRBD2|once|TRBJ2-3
TGTGCCAGCAGCCCCGGGACTAGCGGGAGGGCCGGAGATACGCAGTATTTT
CASSPGTSGRAGDTQYF
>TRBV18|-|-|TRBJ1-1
TGTGCCAGCTCACCACCTTCCCCCAGGAACACTGAAGCTTTCTTT
CASSPPSPRNTEAFF
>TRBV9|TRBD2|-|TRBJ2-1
TGTGCCAGCAGCAACAGACTAGCAGGCTCCTACAATGAGCAGTTCTTC
CASSNRLAGSYNEQFF
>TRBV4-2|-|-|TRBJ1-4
TGTGCCAGCAGCCAAGATCGCGAACAGGGCGAAAAACTGTTTTTT
CASSQDREQGEKLFF
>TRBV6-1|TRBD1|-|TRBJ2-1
TGTGCCAGCAGGGGACAGGTGGACAATGAGCAGTTCTTC
CASRGQVDNEQFF
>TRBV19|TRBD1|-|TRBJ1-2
TGTGCCAGTAGTATACAACAGGGGAGCAACTATGGCTACACCTTC
CASSIQQGSNYGYTF
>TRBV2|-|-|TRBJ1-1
TGTGCCAGCAGTGAAATAACTGAAGCTTTCTTT
CASSEITEAFF
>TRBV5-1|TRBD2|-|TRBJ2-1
TGCGCCAGCAGCTTGGTGTCTAGCGGGGGGCGCAATGAGCAGTTCTTC
CASSLVSSGGRNEQFF
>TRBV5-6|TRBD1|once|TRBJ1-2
TGTGCCAGCAGCTTGGGAGGGACAGGGGACTATGGCTACACCTTC
CASSLGGTGDYGYTF
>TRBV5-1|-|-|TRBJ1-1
TGCGCCAGCAGCTTGGTGCAGGGGAACACTGAAGCTTTCTTT
CASSLVQGNTEAFF
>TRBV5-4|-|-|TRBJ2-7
TGTGCCAGCAGCCTAACGCAGGGGCCCACCTACGAGCAGTACTTC
CASSLTQGPTYEQYF
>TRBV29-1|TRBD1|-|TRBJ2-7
TGCAGCGTTAAATGGACAGGGATGTTCTACGAGCAGTACTTC
CSVKWTGMFYEQYF
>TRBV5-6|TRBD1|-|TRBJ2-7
TGTGCCAGCAGCTTGGGGTTCGGACAGGGTAGATACGAGCAGTACTTC
CASSLGFGQGRYEQYF
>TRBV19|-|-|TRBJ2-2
TGTGCCAGTAGTATGTGGGAGCTCAACTCGAGGGGGGAGCTGTTTTTT
CASSMWELNSRGELFF
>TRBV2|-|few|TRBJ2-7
TGTGCCAACTTAACTCGGGGGTGCTACGAGCAGTACTTC
CANLTRGCYEQYF
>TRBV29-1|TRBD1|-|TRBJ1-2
TGCAGCGCGATGACCGGGACAGGGCTTAACGGCTACACCTTC
CSAMTGTGLNGYTF
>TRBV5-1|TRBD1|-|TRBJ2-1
TGCGCCAGCAGCTTGGCCGTAGGGACAGGGGGAGATGAGCAGTTCTTC
CASSLAVGTGGDEQFF
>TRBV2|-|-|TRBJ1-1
TGTGCCAGCAGAGAGACAGAAATCAAGGCTGAAGCTTTCTTT
CASRETEIKAEAFF
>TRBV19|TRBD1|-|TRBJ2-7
TGTGCCAGTAGCCGGGGACAGCTAAAACAAGGGGGATTAGACGAGCAGTACTTC
CASSRGQLKQGGLDEQYF
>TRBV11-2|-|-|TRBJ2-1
TGTGCCAGCAGCTTAGCAGGGTTCCAAGGGCAGTTCTTC
CASSLAGFQGQFF
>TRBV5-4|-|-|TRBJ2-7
TGTGCCAGCAGCTTGTCTGGCAGGCCAAGCTCCTACGAGCAGTACTTC
CASSLSGRPSSYEQYF
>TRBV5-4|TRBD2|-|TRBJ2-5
TGTGCCAGCAGCCCTTTGGAGCGGGAGGGTGTAGAGACCCAGTACTTC
CASSPLEREGVETQYF
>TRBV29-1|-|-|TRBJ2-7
TGCAGCGTCGCCGGGACAGGGGGGCTAGCGGGAGCCGAGCAGTACTTC
CSVAGTGGLAGAEQYF
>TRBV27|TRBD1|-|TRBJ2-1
TGTGCCAGCAGTTTTGAGACAGGGCTAACCTACAATGAGCAGTTCTTC
CASSFETGLTYNEQFF
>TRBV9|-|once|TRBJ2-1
TGTGCCAGCAGCCCCCTCTCCTACAATGAGCAGTTCTTC
CASSPLSYNEQFF
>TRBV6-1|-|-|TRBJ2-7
TGTGCCAGCAGTGAATTGTTGTCTGGCGCGGGGCCATACGAGCAGTACTTC
CASSELLSGAGPYEQYF
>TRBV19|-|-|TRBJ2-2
TGTGCCAGCAGGTATAGAACGGCCAGTACCCGGGGCACCGGGGAGCTGTTTTTT
CASRYRTASTRGTGELFF
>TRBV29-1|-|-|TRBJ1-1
TGCAGCGTTGACTTTTCCAAGGGGGGGCGGACTGAAGCTTTCTTT
CSVDFSKGGRTEAFF
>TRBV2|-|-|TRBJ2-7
TGTGCCAGCAGTGACAACGAGCAGTACTTC
CASSDNEQYF
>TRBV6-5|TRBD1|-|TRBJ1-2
TGTGCCAGCAGTACCCTCGACAGGGAAACCTATGGCTACACCTTC
CASSTLDRETYGYTF
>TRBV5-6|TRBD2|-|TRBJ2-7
TGTGCCAGCAGCACCCTAGCGGGAGGCGTCCCGAGGCCCTACGAGCAGTACTTC
CASSTLAGGVPRPYEQYF
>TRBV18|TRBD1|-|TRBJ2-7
TGTGCCAGCTCACCACCGTATATAGGGGACAGGGGCAGCGAGCAGTACTTC
CASSPPYIGDRGSEQYF
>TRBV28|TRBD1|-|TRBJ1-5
TGTGCCAGCAGTTTAGTGTCTGAGACAGGGGAGGGGTTGGGCAATCAGCCCCAGCATTTT
CASSLVSETGEGLGNQPQHF
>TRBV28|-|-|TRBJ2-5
TGTGCCAGCACAAACCAAGACTTTTTAGGGACCCAGTACTTC
CASTNQDFLGTQYF
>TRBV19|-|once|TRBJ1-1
TGTGCCAGTAGTCAAGGGACACCCAACACTGAAGCTTTCTTT
CASSQGTPNTEAFF
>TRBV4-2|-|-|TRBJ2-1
TGTGCCAGCAGCCAGTTAATCAGGGATGAGCAGTTCTTC
CASSQLIRDEQFF
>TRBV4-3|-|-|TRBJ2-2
TGCGCCAGCAGCCAAAACTCTCAGGCCGGGGAGCTGTTTTTT
CASSQNSQAGELFF
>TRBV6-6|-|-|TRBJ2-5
TGTGCCAGCAGTAGGGGGTTGGGAGAGACCCAGTACTTC
CASSRGLGETQYF
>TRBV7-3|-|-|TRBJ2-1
TGTGCCAGCAGCACCACCAGCGGGCTCCTGGGTGAGCAGTTCTTC
CASSTTSGLLGEQFF
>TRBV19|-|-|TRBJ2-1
TGTGCCAGTAGTATCAGCCCCGGAAGGGGACAGTTCTTC
CASSISPGRGQFF
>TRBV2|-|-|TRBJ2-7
TGTGCCAGCAGTGAAGGACCGCAGGGGGGCTCCTACGAGCAGTACTTC
CASSEGPQGGSYEQYF
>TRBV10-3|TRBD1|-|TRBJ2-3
TGTGCCATCAGTGGGGACAGGGGTGAAGATACGCAGTATTTT
CAISGDRGEDTQYF
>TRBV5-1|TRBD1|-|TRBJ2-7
TGCGCCAGCAGCTTGGCCGGGACAGATTACGAGCAGTACTTC
CASSLAGTDYEQYF
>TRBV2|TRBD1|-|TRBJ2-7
TGTGCCAGTGACAGGGGACCCTCCTACGAGCAGTACTTC
CASDRGPSYEQYF
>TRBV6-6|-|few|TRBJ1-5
TGTGCCAGCAGCCAGACCGCCAGGTCCAATCAGCCCCAGCATTTT
CASSQTARSNQPQHF
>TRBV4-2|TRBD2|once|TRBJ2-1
TGTGCCAGCAGCCACTATGCTAGCGGGAGTAGGGTAGATGAGCAGTTCTTC
CASSHYASGSRVDEQFF
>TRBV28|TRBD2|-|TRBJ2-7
TGTGCCAGCGGGACAGGTCTGGGGGCTAGCGGGAGTAATGAGCAGTACTTC
CASGTGLGASGSNEQYF
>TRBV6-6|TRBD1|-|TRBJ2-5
TGTGCCAGCACTTCCCACCTGACAGGGAGAGAGACCCAGTACTTC
CASTSHLTGRETQYF
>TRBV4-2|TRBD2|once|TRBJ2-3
TGTGCCAGCAGCCAAGTGACCCGGACTAGCGGGACAGATACGCAGTATTTT
CASSQVTRTSGTDTQYF
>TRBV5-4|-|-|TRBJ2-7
TGTGCCAGCAGCTTGTCCGACAGAGAATACGAGCAGTACTTC
CASSLSDREYEQYF
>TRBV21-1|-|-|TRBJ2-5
TGTGCCAGCAGCAAATTAAAAAGGGGCCAAGAGACCCAGTACTTC
CASSKLKRGQETQYF
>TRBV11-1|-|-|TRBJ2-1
TGTGCCAGCAGCCGGGACTCCGTTGGGCAGTTCTTC
CASSRDSVGQFF
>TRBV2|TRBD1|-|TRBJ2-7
TGTGCCAGAGGAAAACAGGGGGCCACCTACGAGCAGTACTTC
CARGKQGATYEQYF